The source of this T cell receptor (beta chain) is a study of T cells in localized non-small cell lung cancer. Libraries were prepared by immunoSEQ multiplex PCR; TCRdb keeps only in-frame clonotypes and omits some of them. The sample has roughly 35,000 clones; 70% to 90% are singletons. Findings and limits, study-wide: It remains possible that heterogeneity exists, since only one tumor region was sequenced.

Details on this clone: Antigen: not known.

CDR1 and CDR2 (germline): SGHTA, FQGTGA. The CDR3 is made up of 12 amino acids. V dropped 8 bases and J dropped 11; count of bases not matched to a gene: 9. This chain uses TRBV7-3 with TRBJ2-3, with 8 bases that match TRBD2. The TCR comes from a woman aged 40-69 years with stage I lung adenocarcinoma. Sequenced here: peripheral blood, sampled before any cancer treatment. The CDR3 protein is CASAIDGGEQYF. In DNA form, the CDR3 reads TGTGCCAGCGCTATTGACGGGGGGGAGCAGTATTTT.